This TCR beta chain derives from a study of blood T cell repertoires in COVID-19. Seattle's cohort entered during active infection and was followed longitudinally. In the authors' methods: The authors estimated nucleated cell counts from reference gene primer amplification. TCRdb's copy holds only in-frame clones and misses some; the assay was immunoSEQ multiplex PCR. The V and J calls and clone size come from that table; D and trimming were worked out from the DNA. The table has roughly 170,000 clones, 79% seen once. Germline assignment: CDR1 SGHAT and CDR2 FQNNGV. The CDR3 is 14 residues long. V lost 5 bases and J lost 0, with 7 bases in between.

This TCR was recovered from an older woman with COVID-19, enrolled during active disease. Specimen: peripheral blood. The rearrangement links TRBV11-2 to TRBJ1-4; possibly TRBD1 for D (5 bases). This chain's CDR3 is CASSRGTTNEKLFF. CDR3 nucleotide sequence: TGTGCCAGCAGCAGGGGCACAACTAATGAAAAACTGTTTTTT.